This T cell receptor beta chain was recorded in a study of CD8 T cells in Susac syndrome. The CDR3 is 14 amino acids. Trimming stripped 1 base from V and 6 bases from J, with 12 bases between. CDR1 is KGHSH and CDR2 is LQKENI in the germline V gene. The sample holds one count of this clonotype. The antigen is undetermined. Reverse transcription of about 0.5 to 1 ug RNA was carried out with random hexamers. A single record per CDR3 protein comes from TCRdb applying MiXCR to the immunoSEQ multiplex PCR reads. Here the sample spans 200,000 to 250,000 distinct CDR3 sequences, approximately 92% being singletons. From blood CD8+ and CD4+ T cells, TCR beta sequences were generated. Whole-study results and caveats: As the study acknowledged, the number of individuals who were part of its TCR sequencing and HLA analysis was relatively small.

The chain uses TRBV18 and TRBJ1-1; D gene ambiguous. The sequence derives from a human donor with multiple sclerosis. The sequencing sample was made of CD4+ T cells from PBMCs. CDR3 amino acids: CASSPLTTVPEAFF. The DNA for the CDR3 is TGTGCCAGCTCACCACTGACGACCGTCCCTGAAGCTTTCTTT.